This T cell receptor (beta chain) originates from a study of tumor-infiltrating lymphocytes in localized non-small cell lung cancer. Study details: Several tumor histologies, both smoking statuses, and some post-neoadjuvant chemotherapy samples were included. Each patient gave resected tumor and non-adjacent uninvolved lung tissue.

Repertoires were generated with immunoSEQ multiplex PCR, while TCRdb's copy carries only in-frame clones and drops some. Of over 9,000 clones in the sample, roughly 84% were seen once. Of note for this clone: The antigen remains unidentified.

Study-level points and caveats: Not all patients were TCR sequenced, owing to tissue quantity. Immunotypes IM1 and IM2 had similar TCR-derived T-cell fractions.

The sequence was obtained from a human donor with non-small cell lung cancer. The sample was lung tumor tissue.

CDR3 loop: CASSPDEKLFF. The CDR3 coding sequence is TGTGCCAGCAGCCCCGATGAAAAACTGTTTTTT. The chain recombines TRBV4-2 with TRBJ1-4, with D unresolved. The CDR3 length is 11 residues. Germline V gives CDR1 LGHNA, CDR2 YNFKEQ. With 4 bases removed from V and 6 bases from J, the gap between germline ends came to 3 bases.